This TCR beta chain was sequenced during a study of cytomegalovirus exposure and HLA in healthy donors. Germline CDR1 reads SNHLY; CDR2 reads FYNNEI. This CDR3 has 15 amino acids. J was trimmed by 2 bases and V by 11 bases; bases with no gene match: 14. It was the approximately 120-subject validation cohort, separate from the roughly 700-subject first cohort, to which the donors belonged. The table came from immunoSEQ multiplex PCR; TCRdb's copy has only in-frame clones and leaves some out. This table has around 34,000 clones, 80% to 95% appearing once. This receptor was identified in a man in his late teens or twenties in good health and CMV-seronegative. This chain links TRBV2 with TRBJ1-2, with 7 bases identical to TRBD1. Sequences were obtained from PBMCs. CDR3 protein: CADRRTRQGNYGYTF. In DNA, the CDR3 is TGTGCCGACCGGAGGACAAGACAGGGAAACTATGGCTACACCTTC.